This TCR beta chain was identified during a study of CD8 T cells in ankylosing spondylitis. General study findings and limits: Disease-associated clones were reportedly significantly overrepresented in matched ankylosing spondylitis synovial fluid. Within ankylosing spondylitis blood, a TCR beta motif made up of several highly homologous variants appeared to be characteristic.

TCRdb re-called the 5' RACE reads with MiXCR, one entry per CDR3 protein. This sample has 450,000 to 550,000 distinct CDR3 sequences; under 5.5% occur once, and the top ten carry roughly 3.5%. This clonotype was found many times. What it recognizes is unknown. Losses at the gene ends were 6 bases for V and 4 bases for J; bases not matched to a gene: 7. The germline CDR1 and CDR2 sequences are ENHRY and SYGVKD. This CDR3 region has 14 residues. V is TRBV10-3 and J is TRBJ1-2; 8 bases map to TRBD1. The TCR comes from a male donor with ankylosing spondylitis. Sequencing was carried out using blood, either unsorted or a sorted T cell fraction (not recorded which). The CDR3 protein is CAISEGQGRYGYTF. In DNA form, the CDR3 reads TGTGCCATCAGCGAAGGACAGGGCCGCTATGGCTACACCTTC.